The 13 T cell receptor beta chains reported below all come from one sample, sequenced in a study of blood T cells in healthy people across ages. Alongside a J-beta primer mix, a sample-barcoded 5' primer served in a second PCR lasting roughly 7 to 11 cycles. TCRdb independently ran MiXCR on the 5' RACE reads; one entry per CDR3 protein. This sample carries about 1.5 million distinct CDR3 sequences, approximately 42% of them seen once, and the ten largest clones take roughly 7.9%. What was sequenced was blood. The receptors here all came from a woman under 30 in good health.

The chain links TRBV30 to TRBJ2-7; perhaps TRBD2 as D (6 bases). Trimming cost V 2 bases and J 0 bases, with 23 bases left between them. Germline lookup yields CDR1 GTSNPN and CDR2 SVGIG (reference sequence). The CDR3 extends over 18 amino acids. DNA of the CDR3: TGTGCCTGGAGTAGTCCGGGACTCAACTTGAAGAGCTCCTACGAGCAGTACTTC. Residues: CAWSSPGLNLKSSYEQYF.

The chain has TRBV14 and TRBJ2-5, with a possible D match to TRBD2 (5 bases). The germline CDR1 and CDR2 sequences are SGHDN and FVKESK. Trimming cost V 2 bases and J 11 bases, with 15 bases left between them. The CDR3 spans 13 residues. The CDR3 reads CASSQSGLNEQYF. The CDR3 DNA reads as TGTGCCAGCAGCCAATCAGGACTGAATGAGCAGTACTTC.

The rearrangement joins TRBV7-8 to TRBJ2-3, with TRBD2 identical over 10 bases. Trimming at V came to 6 bases and at J to 4 bases, leaving 7 bases not matched to a gene. CDR3 length: 15 residues. Germline CDR1 is SGHVS and CDR2 is FQNEAQ. The DNA of the CDR3 is TGTGCCAGCAGGGCCACTAGCGGGGCCCCAGATACGCAGTATTTT. Protein sequence: CASRATSGAPDTQYF.

The chain couples TRBV12-3 or TRBV12-4 to TRBJ2-4, with 7 bases that match TRBD2. This CDR3 spans 16 amino acids. The V gene end was trimmed by 3 bases and the J gene end by 0 bases; junction bases not matched to a gene: 5. In nucleotides, the CDR3 is TGTGCCAGCAGTTTGGGAGGGGCCTTAGCCAAAAACATTCAGTACTTC. This sequence encodes CASSLGGALAKNIQYF.

This clonotype was picked up a small number of times. The rearrangement links TRBV3-1 to TRBJ2-3, with 11 positions matching TRBD2. Trimming took 6 bases from V and 4 from J; bases not matched to a gene: 9. Germline CDR1 and CDR2: LGHDT and YNNKEL (reference sequence). The CDR3 totals 16 residues. As DNA, the CDR3 is TGTGCCAGCAGAGGTAGCGGGAGGGAATTGTCAGATACGCAGTATTTT. Its protein product is CASRGSGRELSDTQYF.

This clonotype came up many times. V is TRBV29-1 and J is TRBJ2-6, with no clear D. V lost 3 bases, J lost 3 bases, and 3 bases lay in between. In germline, CDR1 is SQVTM, CDR2 ANQGSEA. The CDR3 extends over 12 amino acids. The CDR3, as DNA: TGCAGCGTTGACTTTGGGGCCAACGTCCTGACTTTC. Translating it yields CSVDFGANVLTF. Combining the CDR3 with reference TRBV29-1 and TRBJ2-6 gives the whole variable domain SAVISQKPSRDICQRGTSLTIQCQVDSQVTMMFWYRQQPGQSLTLIATANQGSEATYESGFVIDKFPISRPNLTFSTLTVSNMSPEDSSIYLCSVDFGANVLTFGAGSRLTVL.

CDR3 bases: TGTGCCAGCAGGTATGGGGGATACAGCTCCTACGAGCAGTACTTC. It translates to CASRYGGYSSYEQYF. This sequence joins TRBV7-2 and TRBJ2-7; the D call may be TRBD1 or TRBD2 (5 bases each). This CDR3 is built from 15 residues. Trimming pared 6 bases from V and 0 bases from J, leaving 15 bases between. Germline lookup yields CDR1 SGHTA and CDR2 FQGNSA.

The V and J genes are TRBV20-1 and TRBJ1-1, with D possibly matching TRBD1 (5 bases). The germline V gene encodes CDR1 DFQATT and CDR2 SNEGSKA (reference sequence). V was cut by 6 bases and J by 7 bases, with 24 bases left in between. CDR3 length: 15 residues. This CDR3 is CSAPAGLAEYNEAFF. For the CDR3, the DNA is TGCAGTGCCCCGGCGGGACTAGCGGAATACAATGAAGCTTTCTTT.

The chain has TRBV5-1 and TRBJ1-1; D not resolved. Germline lookup yields CDR1 SGHRS and CDR2 YFSETQ. The CDR3 covers 14 residues. V was pared by 0 bases and J by 4 bases, with 10 bases between. CDR3 nucleotide sequence: TGCGCCAGCAGCTTGGGGGCAGGAACCACTGAAGCTTTCTTT. This sequence encodes CASSLGAGTTEAFF.

Concerning this clonotype: One end of the junction is discordant with germline, which a read error may explain. The J gene is TRBJ2-7, the V gene TRBV27; a weak D match, TRBD1 (7 bases). The CDR3 is 14 amino acids. The germline gives CDR1 MNHEY, CDR2 SMNVEV (reference sequence). The CDR3 loop reads CVSAGGLSSYEQYF. In DNA form, the CDR3 reads TGTGTCAGCGCAGGGGGACTGAGCTCCTACGAGCAGTACTTC.

The chain joins TRBV3-1 to TRBJ1-5; tentatively, D is TRBD1 (6 bases). This CDR3 is 13 amino acids long. Trimming removed 5 bases at V and 7 bases at J, with 12 bases between. From germline, CDR1 is LGHDT and CDR2 YNNKEL (reference sequence). CDR3 sequence: CASSAGVRQPQHF. The CDR3 nucleotides are TGTGCCAGCAGCGCAGGGGTACGGCAGCCCCAGCATTTT. Drawing the rest from reference TRBV3-1 and TRBJ1-5, the complete variable domain is DTAVSQTPKYLVTQMGNDKSIKCEQNLGHDTMYWYKQDSKKFLKIMFSYNNKELIINETVPNRFSPKSPDKAHLNLHINSLELGDSAVYFCASSAGVRQPQHFGDGTRLSIL.

This clonotype was seen ten or more times. The gene calls are TRBV20-1 and TRBJ1-2; D uncertain. The CDR3 spans 11 residues. CDR1 and CDR2 from the germline V gene are DFQATT and SNEGSKA (reference sequence). The germline V and J ends were trimmed by 6 bases and 4 bases, with 9 bases remaining between them. As DNA, the CDR3 is TGCAGTGCGAGCGACGGCTATGGCTACACCTTC. It translates to CSASDGYGYTF.

This clonotype has a handful of counts. This chain connects TRBV19 to TRBJ2-3, with TRBD2 matching over 12 bases. J lost 4 bases, V lost 1 base, and 9 bases had no gene match. This CDR3 has 18 amino acids. Germline CDR1 is LNHDA and CDR2 is SQIVND (reference sequence). For the CDR3, the DNA is TGTGCCAGTAGTATAGTCCCCCAGACTAGCGGGAGTTCAGATACGCAGTATTTT. This translates into CASSIVPQTSGSSDTQYF.